The sequence of this T cell receptor (beta chain) was determined in a study of T cells in Graves' hyperthyroidism and ophthalmopathy. Study results and limitations: Blood also carried most thyroid clonotypes expanded above 0.001. From stable hyperthyroidism, ophthalmopathy was set apart by a 13 V-J model. Ophthalmopathy, as predicted by the model, came a median about seven months after the prediction.

Using RNA transcripts as the source, TCR beta CDR3 regions were amplified. A set of HTBI primers served as the primers for a first-round RT-PCR of the TCR CDR3. TCRdb processed the multiplex PCR reads anew with MiXCR; each CDR3 protein has one entry. Of more than 550,000 distinct CDR3 sequences listed, about 45% are singletons. As regards this clonotype: Its antigen is currently unknown. The junction and the germline gene differ at one end; a read error may be behind it.

Germline values: CDR1 SEHNR, CDR2 FQNEAQ (reference sequence). The CDR3 sequence is 14 residues long. Sequenced: peripheral blood or thyroid tissue (not recorded which). The TCR was taken from an adult man with Graves' disease, either hyperthyroidism or ophthalmopathy (not recorded which). The V call is TRBV7-9, the J call TRBJ2-7; D perhaps matches TRBD2 (6 bases). This CDR3 reads CASSLTGSSNEQYF. The CDR3 coding sequence is TGTGCCAGCAGCTTAACCGGGAGCTCCAACGAGCAGTACTTC.